This T cell receptor (beta chain) was obtained from a study of T cells expressing NK-cell markers. Study as a whole: Underlying the TCR beta repertoires were sorted CD3+CD56+NKG2C+, CD3+CD56+NKG2C- and CD3+CD56-NKG2C+ T cells. In the group of eight sequenced donors, seven were HCMV-seropositive and one was seronegative.

For each CDR3 protein, TCRdb gives one entry from its re-call of the 5' RACE reads, without DNA. This sample's table has 550,000 or so distinct CDR3 sequences. The CDR3 consists of 15 residues. Germline values: CDR1 DFQATT, CDR2 SNEGSKA (reference sequence). The source is a man aged 18 to 29 in good health. The sequencing sample was made of blood T cells: a sorted CD56 or NKG2C T cell subset, CD4+ or CD8+ T cells, or bulk PBMC T cells (not recorded which). This chain links TRBV20-1 with TRBJ2-3; absent DNA, TCRdb's TRBD2 call cannot be checked. CDR3: CSAIKGTYSTDTQYF.